The 6 T cell receptor beta chains given below trace back to one sample, sequenced in a study of blood T cell repertoires in COVID-19. The assay was immunoSEQ multiplex PCR, and TCRdb's table has in-frame clones only and misses some. The table shows roughly 73,000 clones, with around 86% occurring only once. The sample consisted of peripheral blood. These TCRs come from a woman older than 75 with active or convalescent COVID-19.

This clone was observed a few times. The genes are TRBV19 and TRBJ1-2; 7 nucleotides match TRBD1. V shed 5 bases, J shed 8 bases, and the junction held 5 bases outside the gene matches. CDR1 is LNHDA and CDR2 is SQIVND in the germline V gene (reference sequence). The CDR3 consists of 12 residues. CDR3 amino acids: CASSSRQGGYTF. The CDR3 DNA follows: TGTGCCAGTAGTTCGAGACAGGGAGGCTACACCTTC.

This chain connects TRBV6-5 to TRBJ1-1, with TRBD1 as a possible D gene (6 bases). V lost 8 bases, J lost 3 bases, and 16 bases lay in between. The germline V gene encodes CDR1 MNHEY and CDR2 SVGAGI. The CDR3 consists of 14 residues. The DNA for the CDR3 is TGTGCCAGCGGACGGACAGATTTGGACACTGAAGCTTTCTTT. This encodes CASGRTDLDTEAFF.

The chain couples TRBV7-8 to TRBJ1-4; D is unclear. V was shortened by 1 base and J by 5 bases, with 11 bases between the two germline ends. Germline V gene data show CDR1 as SGHVS and CDR2 as FQNEAQ. The length of the CDR3 is 15 residues. In DNA form, the CDR3 reads TGTGCCAGCAGCTTAGACGAGCTTGCGAATGAAAAACTGTTTTTT. Protein product: CASSLDELANEKLFF. Supplemented by reference TRBV7-8 and TRBJ1-4, the full variable domain reads GAGVSQSPRYKVAKRGQDVALRCDPISGHVSLFWYQQALGQGPEFLTYFQNEAQLDKSGLPSDRFFAERPEGSVSTLKIQRTQQEDSAVYLCASSLDELANEKLFFGSGTQLSVL.

The genes are TRBV12-3 or TRBV12-4 and TRBJ2-1; TRBD1 matches 7 bases. V was pared by 4 bases and J by 6 bases, with 3 bases of the junction left unmatched. The CDR3 covers 13 residues. CDR3 nucleotide sequence: TGTGCCAGCAGTTACGACAGGGTCAATGAGCAGTTCTTC. Its protein is CASSYDRVNEQFF.

This sequence joins TRBV27 and TRBJ2-5, with 7 bases lining up with TRBD1. J was trimmed by 5 bases and V by 5 bases; bases with no gene match: 8. This CDR3 has 14 residues. Germline V CDR1 and CDR2: MNHEY, SMNVEV (reference sequence). The CDR3 region is CASSKRGGGETQYF. CDR3 coding DNA: TGTGCCAGCAGTAAACGAGGGGGCGGGGAGACCCAGTACTTC.

The CDR3 nucleotides are TGTGCCACCTCTGAGGGTCCCCAGCCCCAGCATTTT. Protein product: CATSEGPQPQHF. The chain carries TRBV15 and TRBJ1-5, with D hard to call. V was cut by 8 bases and J by 7 bases, with 12 bases left in between. The length of the CDR3 is 12 residues. CDR1 is LNHNV and CDR2 is YYDKDF in the germline V gene (reference sequence).